Many counts were recorded for the clone carrying this T cell receptor beta chain. The antigen is not known. The source of the sample is a study of T cells after yellow fever vaccination. Overall study context: Fractions with few cells were prepared using SMART-Seq v4 Ultra Low Input.

A process of 5'RACE template switching, which added a universal primer site and UMIs, was used to make TCR cDNA. TCRdb reprocessed the 5' RACE reads via MiXCR and lists one record per CDR3 protein. The table shows some 600,000 distinct CDR3 sequences, with roughly 12% occurring only once. The CDR3 sequence is 14 residues long. Germline CDR1 SQVTM, CDR2 ANQGSEA. The V and J ends lost 4 bases and 7 bases, in that order; junction bases with no gene match: 4. Study results and caveats: Most clones from primary vaccination were detected again post-booster (roughly 96% CD4, about 88% CD8). Secondary responses were weaker yet peaked faster, day 5 versus 15.

This chain links TRBV29-1 with TRBJ2-1; 13 nucleotides match TRBD2. The starting material was PBMCs, obtained on the day of the yellow fever booster vaccination. The TCR comes from a man aged 25-45 years who received the YFV17D yellow fever vaccine. The CDR3 nucleotides read TGCAGCGTTGTTGGACTAGCGGGAGAGAATGAGCAGTTCTTC. Translation: CSVVGLAGENEQFF.